This T cell receptor beta chain was captured in a study of T cell responses to AZD1222 COVID-19 vaccine. Germline V CDR1 and CDR2: SGHRS, YFSETQ. The CDR3 covers 15 residues. V shed 0 bases and J 4 bases; nucleotides not matched to a gene: 3. TCRdb's copy holds only in-frame clones and misses some; the assay was immunoSEQ multiplex PCR. The table includes approximately 96,000 clones, 75% to 95% detected once. To note about this clone: Antigen: not known.

Overall study findings and caveats: Females outnumbered males among donors, who were mostly white British; clonal diversity was possibly underestimated.

Second-dose intervals near 4 or 12 weeks were combined. The rearrangement joins TRBV5-1 to TRBJ2-7; 11 bases line up with TRBD2. Material: peripheral blood, obtained 28 days after the second AZD1222 dose. The TCR comes from an adult who received the AZD1222 COVID-19 vaccine. The CDR3 region has the DNA TGCGCCAGCAGCTTGGGTCTAGCGGGAGGATACGAGCAGTACTTC. Its protein product is CASSLGLAGGYEQYF.